The sequence of this T cell receptor beta chain was determined in a study of neoadjuvant anti-PD-1 for oral cavity cancer. Data came from immunoSEQ multiplex PCR; TCRdb stores just in-frame clones and leaves some out. Of about 42,000 clones detected, approximately 80% appear once; the ten largest clones hold roughly 5%. The germline gives CDR1 MNHNY, CDR2 SVGAGI (reference sequence). The CDR3 length is 14 residues. As concerns this clone: The junction and the germline gene differ at one end; a read error may be behind it.

As to time point: after neoadjuvant nivolumab, at surgical resection. Patients had HPV-negative, locally advanced oral cavity squamous cell carcinoma. Sequenced material: PBMCs, taken after nivolumab (anti-PD-1) treatment. This sequence originates from a person between 40 and 85 years old with oral cavity squamous cell carcinoma. V is TRBV6-6 and J is TRBJ2-4; D assignment may be TRBD1 or TRBD2 (5 bases each). CDR3 sequence reads: CASSYWGAKNIQYF. The CDR3 DNA reads TGTGCCAGCAGCTACTGGGGGGCCAAAAACATTCAGTACTTC.